This T cell receptor (beta chain) was obtained from a study of blood T cell repertoires in COVID-19. CDR3 size: 14 residues. The V gene end was trimmed by 8 bases and the J gene end by 5 bases; junction bases not matched to a gene: 6. Germline CDR1 is MNHEY and CDR2 is SVGAGI. Libraries were prepared by immunoSEQ multiplex PCR; TCRdb keeps only in-frame clonotypes and omits some of them. The sample has a few hundred thousand clones; 75% to 95% are singletons. The TCR was taken from a person aged 18 to 30 with COVID-19, enrolled during active disease. Sequenced sample: peripheral blood. This chain uses TRBV6-5 with TRBJ2-3, with 11 bases that match TRBD1. The CDR3 loop reads CASLRTGGLDTQYF. DNA for the CDR3: TGTGCCAGCCTCCGGACAGGGGGCTTAGATACGCAGTATTTT.